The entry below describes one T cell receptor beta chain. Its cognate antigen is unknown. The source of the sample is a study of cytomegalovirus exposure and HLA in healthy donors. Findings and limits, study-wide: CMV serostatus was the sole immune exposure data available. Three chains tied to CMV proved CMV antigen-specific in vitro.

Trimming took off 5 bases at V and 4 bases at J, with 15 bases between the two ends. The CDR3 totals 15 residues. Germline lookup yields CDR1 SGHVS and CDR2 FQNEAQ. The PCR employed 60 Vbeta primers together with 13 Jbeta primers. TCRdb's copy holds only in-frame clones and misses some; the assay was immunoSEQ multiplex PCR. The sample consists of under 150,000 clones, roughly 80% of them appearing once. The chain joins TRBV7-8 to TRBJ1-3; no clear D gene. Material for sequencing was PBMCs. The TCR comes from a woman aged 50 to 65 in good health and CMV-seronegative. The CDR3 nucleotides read TGTGCCAGCAGCCCACTCTTCTTCAAGGGAAACACCATATATTTT. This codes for CASSPLFFKGNTIYF. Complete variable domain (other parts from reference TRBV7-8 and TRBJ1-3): GAGVSQSPRYKVAKRGQDVALRCDPISGHVSLFWYQQALGQGPEFLTYFQNEAQLDKSGLPSDRFFAERPEGSVSTLKIQRTQQEDSAVYLCASSPLFFKGNTIYFGEGSWLTVV.